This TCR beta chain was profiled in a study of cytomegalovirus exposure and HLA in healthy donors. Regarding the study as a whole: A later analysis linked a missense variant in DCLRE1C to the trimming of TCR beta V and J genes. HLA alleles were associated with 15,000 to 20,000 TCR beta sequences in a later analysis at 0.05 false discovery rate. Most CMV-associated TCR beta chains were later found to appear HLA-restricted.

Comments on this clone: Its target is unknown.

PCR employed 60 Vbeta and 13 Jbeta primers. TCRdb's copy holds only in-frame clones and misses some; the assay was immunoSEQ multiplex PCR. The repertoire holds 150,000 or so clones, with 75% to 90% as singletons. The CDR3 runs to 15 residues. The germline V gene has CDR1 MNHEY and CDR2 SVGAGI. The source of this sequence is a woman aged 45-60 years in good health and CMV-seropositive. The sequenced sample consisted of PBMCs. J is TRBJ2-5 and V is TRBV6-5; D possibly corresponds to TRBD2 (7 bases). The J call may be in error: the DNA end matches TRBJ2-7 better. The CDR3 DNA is TGTGCCAGCAGTAAGGGGGGGGCCAGCTCCTACGAGCAGTACTTC. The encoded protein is CASSKGGASSYEQYF.